These T cell receptor beta chains were read from a single sample in a study of T cell responses to AZD1222 COVID-19 vaccine. Some clones are missing from TCRdb's copy, which holds only in-frame ones; the method was immunoSEQ multiplex PCR. The table lists about 120,000 clones, around nine tenths of them singletons. The sample in question was peripheral blood, obtained on day 0 of AZD1222 vaccination. The receptors originated from an adult in good health. Both conserved end residues are part of each CDR3. The D gene is left open where the match is weak. Size is omitted from some rows. Given values are once, few, many or a class for expanded clones.

size	J	V	D	DNA	CDR3
NA	TRBJ2-1	TRBV4-1	TRBD2	TGCGCCAGCAGCCTCCTACTAGCGGGGGGCTCCTACAATGAGCAGTTCTTC	CASSLLLAGGSYNEQFF
NA	TRBJ2-5	TRBV6-6	NA	TGTGCCAGCAGTCAACAGGGTACGGGGTACTTC	CASSQQGTGYF
NA	TRBJ1-3	TRBV28	TRBD1	TGTGCCAGCAGTTTATTTCTAAGGGGGCGCATGTCTGGAAACACCATATATTTT	CASSLFLRGRMSGNTIYF
few	TRBJ2-7	TRBV30	NA	TGTGCCTGGAGTGTACAAAGCGAGCAGTACTTC	CAWSVQSEQYF
NA	TRBJ1-5	TRBV2	TRBD1	TGTGCCAGCAGGCAGGGGCAGGGGGATCAGCCCCAGCATTTT	CASRQGQGDQPQHF
few	TRBJ1-2	TRBV5-1	TRBD1	TGCGCCAGCAGCCAAGGACAGGGCCTTATAGCTAACTATGGCTACACCTTC	CASSQGQGLIANYGYTF
NA	TRBJ2-6	TRBV3-1/TRBV3-2	NA	TGTGCCAGCAGCCCGACAGGCTCTGGGGCCAACGTCCTGACTTTC	CASSPTGSGANVLTF
NA	TRBJ2-1	TRBV14	TRBD1	TGTGCCAGCAGGGACAGGGGTTCCTACAATGAGCAGTTCTTC	CASRDRGSYNEQFF
NA	TRBJ1-5	TRBV20-1	NA	TGCAGTGCTAGTAACGGGGGACCAAATCAGCCCCAGCATTTT	CSASNGGPNQPQHF
NA	TRBJ1-1	TRBV30	NA	TGTGCCTGGAGTGTGCCGGGGATGGCTTTCTTT	CAWSVPGMAFF
NA	TRBJ2-1	TRBV6-4	NA	TGTGCCACCCTGGGGAATTCTGGAAACAATGAGCAGTTCTTC	CATLGNSGNNEQFF
NA	TRBJ2-1	TRBV7-7	TRBD1	TGTGCCAGTAGCCGGGGACAGGGGCCCTACAATGAGCAGTTCTTC	CASSRGQGPYNEQFF
NA	TRBJ2-1	TRBV5-6	NA	TGTGCCAGCAGTTCCGGTTGGGGTGAGCAGTTCTTC	CASSSGWGEQFF
NA	TRBJ1-3	TRBV30	NA	TGTGCCTGGAGTGTTGGCCTCTCTGGAAACACCATATATTTT	CAWSVGLSGNTIYF
NA	TRBJ2-1	TRBV18	TRBD2	TGTGCCAGCTCACCCTCTAGCGGGAGTTTCAATGAGCAGTTCTTC	CASSPSSGSFNEQFF
NA	TRBJ2-1	TRBV28	NA	TGTGCCAGCAGTCCGCCGACTACACATCTCTCCTACAATGAGCAGTTCTTC	CASSPPTTHLSYNEQFF
NA	TRBJ2-7	TRBV11-3	NA	TGTGCCAGCAGCTCAAGGGGCAGCTCCTACGAGCAGTACTTC	CASSSRGSSYEQYF
NA	TRBJ2-3	TRBV18	NA	TGTGCCAGCTCACCAACGGGTACGCAGTATTTT	CASSPTGTQYF
NA	TRBJ2-1	TRBV5-6	TRBD1	TGTGCCAGCAGCTGGGGGACAGGGGTTAATGAGCAGTTCTTC	CASSWGTGVNEQFF
once	TRBJ1-5	TRBV18	TRBD1	TGTGCCAGCTCAATTTCGACAGGGGGCGATCAGCCCCAGCATTTT	CASSISTGGDQPQHF
once	TRBJ2-1	TRBV19	TRBD1	TGTGCCAGCGGGACAGTATACAATGAGCAGTTCTTC	CASGTVYNEQFF
once	TRBJ2-1	TRBV19	TRBD1	TGTGCCAGTAGTATCCGGACAGGACGATACAATGAGCAGTTCTTC	CASSIRTGRYNEQFF
NA	TRBJ2-3	TRBV24-1	NA	TGTGCCACCAGTGATTCGGGACACTATACGCAGTATTTT	CATSDSGHYTQYF
NA	TRBJ2-5	TRBV5-1	NA	TGCGCCAGCAGCTTTGTAGGAGAGACCCAGTACTTC	CASSFVGETQYF
NA	TRBJ2-7	TRBV28	TRBD2	TGTGCCAGCTACCTAGCGGGAAGGTCCTACGAGCAGTACTTC	CASYLAGRSYEQYF
NA	TRBJ1-5	TRBV7-9	TRBD1	TGTGCCAGCAGCTTAGAACCACAGGGGAAGCGTCGCAATCAGCCCCAGCATTTT	CASSLEPQGKRRNQPQHF
NA	TRBJ1-5	TRBV9	NA	TGTGCCAGCAGCGTAGGATCGTCTTGGGGCAATCAGCCCCAGCATTTT	CASSVGSSWGNQPQHF
once	TRBJ2-3	TRBV6-5	TRBD2	TGTGCCAGCAGTTCGACCGGGACTAGGAACACAGATACGCAGTATTTT	CASSSTGTRNTDTQYF
NA	TRBJ1-6	TRBV6-5	TRBD1	TGTGCCAGCAGACCCCCGACAGGGAATAATTCACCCCTCCACTTT	CASRPPTGNNSPLHF
NA	TRBJ1-1	TRBV27	NA	TGTGCCAGCAGTTCCCATGGACCGTCGAACACTGAAGCTTTCTTT	CASSSHGPSNTEAFF
NA	TRBJ2-1	TRBV5-6	NA	TGTGCCAGCAGCATACGACTAGTTGGGAACAATGAGCAGTTCTTC	CASSIRLVGNNEQFF
once	TRBJ1-1	TRBV30	TRBD1	TGTGCCTGGAGACCCACAGGGGGCACTGAAGCTTTCTTT	CAWRPTGGTEAFF
once	TRBJ1-3	TRBV5-1	NA	TGCGCCAGCAGCTTGACCATTACAGGGTCTGGAAACACCATATATTTT	CASSLTITGSGNTIYF
NA	TRBJ1-4	TRBV27	NA	TGTGCCAGCAGTTTCCCTGCTGGTGCAACTAATGAAAAACTGTTTTTT	CASSFPAGATNEKLFF
NA	TRBJ2-1	TRBV30	NA	TGTGCCTGGAGTGCGTACAGGGGGGGTATCAATGAGCAGTTCTTC	CAWSAYRGGINEQFF
NA	TRBJ1-2	TRBV5-1	NA	TGCGCCAGCAGCTTGGACGGAAACTATGGCTACACCTTC	CASSLDGNYGYTF
NA	TRBJ1-2	TRBV19	NA	TGTGCCAGTAGGGCGGACCACAGGGATGGCTACACCTTC	CASRADHRDGYTF
NA	TRBJ1-2	TRBV28	NA	TGTGCCAGCAGTTCCGGGACTCGGGGCAAACTACCTATGAGCTACACCTTC	CASSSGTRGKLPMSYTF
NA	TRBJ2-1	TRBV19	NA	TGTGCCAGTAGACTCGGGGGCAAGACCTACAATGAGCAGTTCTTC	CASRLGGKTYNEQFF
once	TRBJ1-1	TRBV7-3	NA	TGTGCCAGCAGCAGTCAACAGGGAGTCACTGAAGCTTTCTTT	CASSSQQGVTEAFF
NA	TRBJ2-1	TRBV18	TRBD2	TGTGCCAGCTCACCACAAGGCGGGGGGGACAATGAGCAGTTCTTC	CASSPQGGGDNEQFF
once	TRBJ1-1	TRBV3-1/TRBV3-2	NA	TGTGCCAGCAATCAACAGGGACTGAACACTGAAGCTTTCTTT	CASNQQGLNTEAFF
NA	TRBJ2-7	TRBV27	NA	TGTGCCAGCAGTTCCGGACAGAGTAGCTCCTACGAGCAGTACTTC	CASSSGQSSSYEQYF
NA	TRBJ1-1	TRBV29-1	NA	TGCAGCGTTGGCCTGGACGGCATGAACACTGAAGCTTTCTTT	CSVGLDGMNTEAFF
NA	TRBJ1-5	TRBV12-3/TRBV12-4	NA	TGTGCCAGCAGTTTATTGGGTCAGCCCCAGCATTTT	CASSLLGQPQHF